The rows below give T cell receptor beta chains drawn from one sample of a study of blood T cell repertoires in COVID-19. Data came from immunoSEQ multiplex PCR; TCRdb stores just in-frame clones and leaves some out. This repertoire shows more than 200,000 clones, roughly 88% found once; its top ten account for roughly 30%. The specimen was peripheral blood. The receptors shown here come from a man aged 35-49 years with acute or convalescent COVID-19. Both conserved end residues are part of each CDR3.

j_call | v_call | cdr3_aa
TRBJ2-1 | TRBV19 | CASSIERAGKNNEQFF
TRBJ2-1 | TRBV7-9 | CASSPRDRGTEQFF
TRBJ2-5 | TRBV6-6 | CASSSGTSVETQYF
TRBJ2-1 | TRBV5-1 | CASSFPQGENEQFF
TRBJ1-2 | TRBV28 | CASSLGSYGYTF
TRBJ1-1 | TRBV19 | CASRNSDPNTEAFF
TRBJ2-1 | TRBV30 | CSSGDTKGLYHNEQFF
TRBJ1-5 | TRBV9 | CASSGSGLSGWPQHF
TRBJ1-3 | TRBV7-9 | CASSLIQASGNTIYF
TRBJ1-2 | TRBV6-5 | CASSSRSLPYGYTF
TRBJ2-3 | TRBV7-6 | CASTLRGSQLTDTQYF
TRBJ1-2 | TRBV20-1 | CSASTPGELYGYTF
TRBJ2-1 | TRBV7-9 | CASSSGLHNEQFF
TRBJ2-5 | TRBV6-2/TRBV6-3 | CASSYSRTGGETQYF
TRBJ2-3 | TRBV19 | CASSMGQGVADTQYF
TRBJ1-1 | TRBV4-2 | CASTQSALNTEAFF
TRBJ1-1 | TRBV5-1 | CASSLYEGGTEAFF
TRBJ2-7 | TRBV20-1 | CSATTGIEQYF
TRBJ1-4 | TRBV19 | CASRHDSFEKLFF
TRBJ1-5 | TRBV7-8 | CASAGFSNQPQHF
TRBJ1-6 | TRBV12-3/TRBV12-4 | CASRPTVNSPLHF
TRBJ2-4 | TRBV19 | CASSIGHPGGKAKNIQYF
TRBJ2-3 | TRBV7-2 | CASSLVIGSGDTQYF
TRBJ1-5 | TRBV7-2 | CASSKRDSTGPQHF
TRBJ2-2 | TRBV18 | CASSHLTVYTGELFF
TRBJ2-2 | TRBV3-1/TRBV3-2 | CASGLLNTGELFF
TRBJ2-6 | TRBV5-5 | CASSLDAVSGANVLTF
TRBJ1-4 | TRBV15 | CATSWGATNEKLFF
TRBJ1-6 | TRBV7-9 | CASSSGSSYNSPLHF
TRBJ2-5 | TRBV5-1 | CASSSTSGLTQETQYF
TRBJ2-5 | TRBV15 | CATFKSNLGGETQYF
TRBJ1-5 | TRBV19 | CASSLSQGLSNQPQHF
TRBJ1-1 | TRBV27 | CASSLTGGWTEAFF
TRBJ1-4 | TRBV11-1 | CASSRTGKGNEKLFF
TRBJ1-2 | TRBV6-5 | CASKQGPYGYTF
TRBJ1-1 | TRBV19 | CASTLQEGVWTEAFF
TRBJ2-5 | TRBV19 | CASSLDRDSQTQYF
TRBJ2-7 | TRBV18 | CASSATSDYSYEQYF
TRBJ1-2 | TRBV19 | CASSTTWDYGYTF
TRBJ2-5 | TRBV29-1 | CSVVAGEETQYF
TRBJ2-3 | TRBV27 | CASSPSGLAGTDTQYF
TRBJ2-3 | TRBV27 | CASSLGVSGLADTQYF